The text below deals with one TCR beta chain. Germline assignment: CDR1 LGHDT and CDR2 YNNKEL (reference sequence). This CDR3 has 16 amino acids. V dropped 6 bases and J dropped 9; count of bases not matched to a gene: 12. TCRdb itself ran the RT-PCR reads through MiXCR, one entry per CDR3 protein. Among approximately 720,000 distinct CDR3 sequences, approximately 14% were seen once, and the ten largest hold 3.6%. The sample was memory CD4+ T cells from blood. The sequence came from a female donor in good health, serving as a healthy control. The chain uses TRBV3-1 and TRBJ2-1; 12 bases are a match to TRBD2. CDR3 protein: CASRPPLAGGPIEQFF. The CDR3 DNA reads TGTGCCAGCAGACCTCCTCTAGCGGGAGGGCCAATTGAGCAGTTCTTC.